The rows below give T cell receptor beta chains drawn from one sample of a study of PD-L1 blockade in urothelial cancer. Method: immunoSEQ multiplex PCR; TCRdb's copy keeps in-frame clones and lacks some. The repertoire holds around 110,000 clones, with around 88% as singletons. This sample comprised PBMCs, obtained around atezolizumab (anti-PD-L1) treatment. The receptors shown here come from a man aged 55 to 70 with urothelial cancer. Each CDR3 is given with its conserved first and last residue. D genes are given only for firm matches. Clone size appears in some rows only: once, few, many, or a class for an expanded clone.

>TRBV4-1|.|TRBJ2-5|.
TGCGCCAGCAGTCGACAGCTCCAAGAGACCCAGTACTTC
CASSRQLQETQYF
>TRBV28|TRBD1|TRBJ2-7|.
TGTGCCAGCAGCCGACAGGGTTTCTCCTACGAGCAGTACTTC
CASSRQGFSYEQYF
>TRBV5-4|.|TRBJ2-5|.
TGTGCCAGCAGCTTGGTAGGGGCCGAGACCCAGTACTTC
CASSLVGAETQYF
>TRBV6-5|.|TRBJ1-2|.
TGTGCCAGCAGTCCGACACCTAACTATGGCTACACCTTC
CASSPTPNYGYTF
>TRBV9|.|TRBJ2-1|.
TGTGCCAGCAGCTTTTTCGCCGGGGACAATGAGCAGTTCTTC
CASSFFAGDNEQFF
>TRBV19|TRBD2|TRBJ2-7|.
TGTGCCAGTAGTGAACCCGCTAGCGGAAACTCCTACGAGCAGTACTTC
CASSEPASGNSYEQYF
>TRBV5-4|.|TRBJ2-3|.
TGTGCCAGCAGCTTGGCCCAGTATAGCACAGATACGCAGTATTTT
CASSLAQYSTDTQYF
>TRBV19|.|TRBJ1-4|.
TGTGCCAGTAGTAAGGAGGTAGTCGGAGGGGCCGCAACTAATGAAAAACTGTTTTTT
CASSKEVVGGAATNEKLFF
>TRBV19|TRBD2|TRBJ2-5|.
TGTGCCAGTAGTATGACTAGCGGACTACAAGAGACCCAGTACTTC
CASSMTSGLQETQYF
>TRBV19|.|TRBJ1-5|.
TGTGCCAGTAGTATCGGGGGGGCAGGTTCAGGCAATCAGCCCCAGCATTTT
CASSIGGAGSGNQPQHF
>TRBV27|TRBD2|TRBJ2-7|.
TGTGCCAGCAGCCGGGGACTAGCGGATTTATCCTACGAGCAGTACTTC
CASSRGLADLSYEQYF
>TRBV28|TRBD1|TRBJ1-6|.
TGTGCCAGCAGCTACGGGACAGGGTACAATTCACCCCTCCACTTT
CASSYGTGYNSPLHF
>TRBV29-1|TRBD1|TRBJ2-7|.
TGCAGCGCCTGGACAGGGTTGTCCCACGAGCAGTACTTC
CSAWTGLSHEQYF
>TRBV5-1|.|TRBJ2-4|.
TGCGCCAGCAGCTTGGACGCGGTGGGTCTAGCCAAAAACATTCAGTACTTC
CASSLDAVGLAKNIQYF
>TRBV7-8|.|TRBJ2-7|.
TGTGCCAGCAGCTTAGTGTCAGGGGACCAATACGAGCAGTACTTC
CASSLVSGDQYEQYF
>TRBV18|.|TRBJ1-1|.
TGTGCCAGCTCACCAGGGTTAGAGGGCTACACTGAAGCTTTCTTT
CASSPGLEGYTEAFF
>TRBV27|.|TRBJ2-1|.
TGTGCCAGCAGAGTCTACGGTTACTACAATGAGCAGTTCTTC
CASRVYGYYNEQFF
>TRBV4-1|TRBD1|TRBJ2-1|.
TGCGCCAGCAGCCAACAAATCCAGACAGGGGGGGACTACAATGAGCAGTTCTTC
CASSQQIQTGGDYNEQFF
>TRBV29-1|.|TRBJ1-2|.
TGCAGCGCTGGACCGGGGAGCGTGAACTATGGCTACACCTTC
CSAGPGSVNYGYTF
>TRBV9|.|TRBJ2-7|.
TGTGCCAGCAGCGTAGCTGGGGCCTCCTACGAGCAGTACTTC
CASSVAGASYEQYF
>TRBV10-1|TRBD1|TRBJ1-3|.
TGCGCCAGCAGTCGGACAGGGACTGGAAACACCATATATTTT
CASSRTGTGNTIYF
>TRBV11-2|.|TRBJ2-7|.
TGTGCCAGCAGCTCGGACACCGACGGCTACGAGCAGTACTTC
CASSSDTDGYEQYF
>TRBV27|.|TRBJ2-3|.
TGTGCCAGCAGACCCTCACTAGCCGGAATAGATACGCAGTATTTT
CASRPSLAGIDTQYF
>TRBV27|.|TRBJ2-3|.
TGTGCCAGCAGTTCCCTCGGCACAGATACGCAGTATTTT
CASSSLGTDTQYF
>TRBV19|.|TRBJ2-3|.
TGTGCCAGTAGTATAAAGCACACAGATACGCAGTATTTT
CASSIKHTDTQYF
>TRBV29-1|.|TRBJ2-2|.
TGCAGCGTTGGGCACAACACCGGGGAGCTGTTTTTT
CSVGHNTGELFF
>TRBV7-2|TRBD1|TRBJ1-5|few
TGTGCCAGCAGCTCCGAATGGGGGACAGTGAATCAGCCCCAGCATTTT
CASSSEWGTVNQPQHF
>TRBV6-6|.|TRBJ2-5|.
TGTGCCAGCCGTTCAGGGCAAGAGACCCAGTACTTC
CASRSGQETQYF
>TRBV4-1|.|TRBJ1-2|.
TGCGCCAGCAGCCAAGATCCGGGCTATGGCTACACCTTC
CASSQDPGYGYTF
>TRBV9|TRBD2|TRBJ2-3|.
TGTGCCAGCAGCGTTAGCGGGGTGAGCACAGATACGCAGTATTTT
CASSVSGVSTDTQYF
>TRBV28|TRBD1|TRBJ2-3|once
TGTGCCAGCAGTGTCCCACCGGGACAGGGGGCGAGCACAGATACGCAGTATTTT
CASSVPPGQGASTDTQYF
>TRBV28|TRBD1|TRBJ1-5|.
TGTGCCACTTATAAGGGACAGTTCAATCAGCCCCAGCATTTT
CATYKGQFNQPQHF
>TRBV4-2|TRBD2|TRBJ2-7|.
TGTGCCAGCAGCCAGACGGGACTAGCGGGATTTGAGCAGTACTTC
CASSQTGLAGFEQYF
>TRBV11-3|.|TRBJ1-1|.
TGTGCCAGCAGCTGGCGGAAGAACACTGAAGCTTTCTTT
CASSWRKNTEAFF
>TRBV7-2|TRBD1|TRBJ1-4|.
TGTGCCAGCAGCGCCCGACAGGGGCTTAATGAAAAACTGTTTTTT
CASSARQGLNEKLFF
>TRBV14|TRBD1|TRBJ1-6|few
TGTGCCAGCAGCCGGGACAGGGGTAATTCACCCCTCCACTTT
CASSRDRGNSPLHF
>TRBV7-2|.|TRBJ2-3|.
TGTGCCAGCAGCCGAGACACAGATACGCAGTATTTT
CASSRDTDTQYF
>TRBV19|.|TRBJ2-7|.
TGTGCCAGTAGTGAACGAGCGGGCTCCTACGAGCAGTACTTC
CASSERAGSYEQYF
>TRBV28|.|TRBJ1-6|.
TGTGCCAGCAAAGCAGGGGCCGGGTATTCACCCCTCCACTTT
CASKAGAGYSPLHF
>TRBV29-1|.|TRBJ2-3|.
TGCAGCGTTGAAGCCCCAGGGGCAGATACGCAGTATTTT
CSVEAPGADTQYF
>TRBV28|TRBD1|TRBJ1-6|.
TGTGCCAGCAGTTTGATAGGACAGGGGGCGTCCTATAATTCACCCCTCCACTTT
CASSLIGQGASYNSPLHF
>TRBV30|.|TRBJ2-1|.
TGTGCCTGGATTACCTTTGGGAGGTTCTTC
CAWITFGRFF
>TRBV5-1|.|TRBJ1-4|.
TGCGCCAGCAGCACCGAACAGGGCTTGACTAATGAAAAACTGTTTTTT
CASSTEQGLTNEKLFF
>TRBV29-1|TRBD2|TRBJ2-5|.
TGCAGCGTTGAAGATCAGTGGGGGGGTAGGGAGACCCAGTACTTC
CSVEDQWGGRETQYF
>TRBV13|.|TRBJ2-7|.
TGTGCCAGCGGAGGACGGAACCAGGAGCAGTACTTC
CASGGRNQEQYF
>TRBV5-1|TRBD2|TRBJ2-5|.
TGCGCCAGCAGCCCTCTGGGGACTAGCGTACAAGAGACCCAGTACTTC
CASSPLGTSVQETQYF
>TRBV14|TRBD1|TRBJ1-5|few
TGTGCCAGCAGTGGGACAGGGGGAAATCAGCCCCAGCATTTT
CASSGTGGNQPQHF
>TRBV7-2|.|TRBJ2-5|.
TGTGCCAGCAGCTTAGTTTGGGCAGACCAAGAGACCCAGTACTTC
CASSLVWADQETQYF
>TRBV9|TRBD1|TRBJ2-2|.
TGTGCCAGCAGCGTAGCGACAGGGGGAGGAGGGGAGCTGTTTTTT
CASSVATGGGGELFF
>TRBV30|.|TRBJ2-1|.
TGTGCCTGGATGGGCCAGGGTTTTAATGAGCAGTTCTTC
CAWMGQGFNEQFF
>TRBV19|TRBD2|TRBJ2-7|.
TGTGCCAGTAGTATCGGCGGGAGTGGCTCCTACGAGCAGTACTTC
CASSIGGSGSYEQYF
>TRBV5-6|TRBD1|TRBJ2-7|.
TGTGCCAGCAGCTTTGGGACAGGGTCAACGTACGAGCAGTACTTC
CASSFGTGSTYEQYF
>TRBV4-2|TRBD2|TRBJ2-3|once
TGTGCCAGCAGCCAAGAGGTTAGCGGGGGGGCCAATACGCAGTATTTT
CASSQEVSGGANTQYF
>TRBV5-1|.|TRBJ1-3|.
TGCGCCAGCAGCCGGGACACTGACTCTGGAAACACCATATATTTT
CASSRDTDSGNTIYF
>TRBV9|TRBD1|TRBJ1-1|.
TGTGCCAGCAGCGGGTTAACCGGGACAGGTATTGCTGAAGCTTTCTTT
CASSGLTGTGIAEAFF
>TRBV7-8|TRBD2|TRBJ2-5|.
TGTGCTTATCTAGCGGGGAGCCAAGAGACCCAGTACTTC
CAYLAGSQETQYF
>TRBV5-4|TRBD1|TRBJ2-3|.
TGTGCCAGCAGCCAAAGACAGGGGGGCACAGATACGCAGTATTTT
CASSQRQGGTDTQYF
>TRBV7-9|TRBD1|TRBJ1-1|.
TGTGCCAGCAGCTCTCTAGGGGGCGCGCCTTTCTTT
CASSSLGGAPFF
>TRBV2|TRBD2|TRBJ2-7|.
TGTGCCAGCGGAAGGACTAGCGAGGCCTACGAGCAGTACTTC
CASGRTSEAYEQYF
>TRBV28|TRBD1|TRBJ1-5|.
TGTGCCAGCGCCGAAGGGGGCGATCAGCCCCAGCATTTT
CASAEGGDQPQHF